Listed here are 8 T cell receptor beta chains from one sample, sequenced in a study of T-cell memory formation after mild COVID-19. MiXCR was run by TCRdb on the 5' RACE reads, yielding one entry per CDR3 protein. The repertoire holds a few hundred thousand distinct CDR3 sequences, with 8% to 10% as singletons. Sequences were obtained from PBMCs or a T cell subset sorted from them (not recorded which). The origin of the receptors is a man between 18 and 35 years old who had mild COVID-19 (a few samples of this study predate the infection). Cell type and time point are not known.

The DNA for the CDR3 is TGTGCCAGCTCCCAGGGGGCCTCGGGCAATCAGCCCCAGCATTTT. As protein: CASSQGASGNQPQHF. V and J are TRBV18 and TRBJ1-5, with 8 nucleotides matching TRBD1. Germline V gene sequence: CDR1 KGHSH, CDR2 LQKENI. The CDR3 sequence is 15 residues long. Trimming took 6 bases from V and 2 from J; bases not matched to a gene: 6.

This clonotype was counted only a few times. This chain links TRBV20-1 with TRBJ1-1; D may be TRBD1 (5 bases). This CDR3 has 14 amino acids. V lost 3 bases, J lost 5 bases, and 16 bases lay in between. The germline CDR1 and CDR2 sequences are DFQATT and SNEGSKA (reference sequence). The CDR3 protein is CSASDAGGGTEAFF. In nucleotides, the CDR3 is TGCAGTGCTAGTGACGCGGGGGGAGGGACTGAAGCTTTCTTT.

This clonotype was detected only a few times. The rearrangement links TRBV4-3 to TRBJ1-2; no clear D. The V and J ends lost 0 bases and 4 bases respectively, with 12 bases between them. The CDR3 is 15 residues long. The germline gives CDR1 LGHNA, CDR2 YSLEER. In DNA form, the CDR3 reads TGCGCCAGCAGCCAAGACCCGCCTTTTATCTATGGCTACACCTTC. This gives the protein CASSQDPPFIYGYTF.

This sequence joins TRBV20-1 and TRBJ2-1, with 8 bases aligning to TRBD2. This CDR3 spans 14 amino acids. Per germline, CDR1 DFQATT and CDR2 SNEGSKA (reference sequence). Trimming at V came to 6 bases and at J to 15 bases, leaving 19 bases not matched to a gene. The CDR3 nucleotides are TGCAGTGCAATGGGTCCAGCGGGGGATCCGGGCACGTTCTTC. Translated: CSAMGPAGDPGTFF.

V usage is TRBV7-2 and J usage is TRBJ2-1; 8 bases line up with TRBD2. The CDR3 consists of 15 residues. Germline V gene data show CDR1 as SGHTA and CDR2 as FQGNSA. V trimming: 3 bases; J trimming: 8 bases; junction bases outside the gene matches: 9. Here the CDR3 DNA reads TGTGCCAGCAGCTTCGGTAGCGGGGTCTCCTATGAGCAGTTCTTC. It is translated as CASSFGSGVSYEQFF.

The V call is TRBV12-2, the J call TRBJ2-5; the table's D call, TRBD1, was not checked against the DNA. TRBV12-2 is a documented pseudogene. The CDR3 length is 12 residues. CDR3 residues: CASRLQGETQYF. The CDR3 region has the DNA TGTGCAAGTCGCTTACAGGGAGAGACCCAGTACTTC.

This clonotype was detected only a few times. CDR3 amino acids: CASSEARANTGELFF. The DNA for the CDR3 is TGTGCCAGCAGTGAAGCGAGGGCCAACACCGGGGAGCTGTTTTTT. The V call is TRBV2, the J call TRBJ2-2; D perhaps matches TRBD2 (5 bases). The germline CDR1 and CDR2 sequences are SNHLY and FYNNEI. With 0 bases removed from V and 2 bases from J, the gap between germline ends came to 7 bases. The CDR3 is 15 residues long.

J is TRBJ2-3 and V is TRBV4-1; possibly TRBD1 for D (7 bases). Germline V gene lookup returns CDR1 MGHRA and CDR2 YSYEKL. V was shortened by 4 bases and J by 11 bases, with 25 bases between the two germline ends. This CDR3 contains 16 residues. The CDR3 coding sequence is TGCGCCAGCAGCCCGGCCGGGACAGCGGGCAAGTTGGGGCAGTATTTT. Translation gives CASSPAGTAGKLGQYF.